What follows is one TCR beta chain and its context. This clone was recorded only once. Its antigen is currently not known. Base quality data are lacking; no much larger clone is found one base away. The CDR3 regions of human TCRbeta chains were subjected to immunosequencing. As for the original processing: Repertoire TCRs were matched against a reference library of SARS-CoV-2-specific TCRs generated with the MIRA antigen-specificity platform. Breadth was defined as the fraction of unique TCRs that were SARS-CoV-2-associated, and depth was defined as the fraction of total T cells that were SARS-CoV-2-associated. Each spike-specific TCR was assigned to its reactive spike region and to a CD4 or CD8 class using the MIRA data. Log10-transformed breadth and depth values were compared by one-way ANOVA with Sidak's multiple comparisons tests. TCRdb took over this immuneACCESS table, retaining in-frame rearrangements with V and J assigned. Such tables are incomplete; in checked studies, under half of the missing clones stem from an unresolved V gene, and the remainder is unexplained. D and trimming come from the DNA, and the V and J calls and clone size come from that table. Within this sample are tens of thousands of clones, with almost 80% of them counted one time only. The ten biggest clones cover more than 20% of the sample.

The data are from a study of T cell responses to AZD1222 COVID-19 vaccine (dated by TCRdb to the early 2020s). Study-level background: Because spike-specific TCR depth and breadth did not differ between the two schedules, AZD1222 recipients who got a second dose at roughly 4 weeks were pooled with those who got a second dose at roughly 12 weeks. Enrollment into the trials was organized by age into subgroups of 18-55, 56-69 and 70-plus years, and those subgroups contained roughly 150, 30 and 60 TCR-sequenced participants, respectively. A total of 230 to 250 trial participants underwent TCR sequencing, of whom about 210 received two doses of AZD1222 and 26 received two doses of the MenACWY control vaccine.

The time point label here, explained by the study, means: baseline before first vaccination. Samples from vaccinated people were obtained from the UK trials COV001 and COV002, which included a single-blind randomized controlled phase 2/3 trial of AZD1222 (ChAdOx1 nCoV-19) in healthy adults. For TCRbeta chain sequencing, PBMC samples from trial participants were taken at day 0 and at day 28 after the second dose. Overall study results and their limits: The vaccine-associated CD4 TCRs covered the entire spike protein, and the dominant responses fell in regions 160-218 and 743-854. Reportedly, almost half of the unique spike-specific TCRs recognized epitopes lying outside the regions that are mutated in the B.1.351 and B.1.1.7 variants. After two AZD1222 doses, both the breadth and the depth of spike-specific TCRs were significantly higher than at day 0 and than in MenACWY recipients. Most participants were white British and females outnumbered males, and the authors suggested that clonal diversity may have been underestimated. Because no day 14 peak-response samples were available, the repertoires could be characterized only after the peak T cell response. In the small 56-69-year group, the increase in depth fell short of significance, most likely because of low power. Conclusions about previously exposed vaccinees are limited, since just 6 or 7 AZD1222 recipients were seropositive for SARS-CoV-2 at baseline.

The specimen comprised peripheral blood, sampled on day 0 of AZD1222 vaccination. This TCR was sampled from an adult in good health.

The nucleotide sequence reads TGTGCCAGTAGCTTCGGACGGTGGGGGACTGAAGCTTTCTTT. This sequence encodes CASSFGRWGTEAFF. The sequence links TRBV19 to TRBJ1-1, and possibly TRBD1, on 5 matching bases. Measured from the cysteine to the phenylalanine, the CDR3 is 14 residues long. CDR3 DNA is the only sequence kept; it has 42 bases, read in frame from the first base. The germline V gene (reference sequence) supplies CDR1 LNHDA and CDR2 SQIVND. The V end loses 6 bases and the J end loses 5 bases, and a stretch of 16 bases separates them.